Each of the 8 T cell receptor beta chains below was sequenced from the same sample in a study of blood T cell repertoires in COVID-19. Method: immunoSEQ multiplex PCR; TCRdb's copy keeps in-frame clones and lacks some. The table includes 87,000 or so clones, approximately 87% detected once. Source material: peripheral blood. Receptors originate from a human donor with acute or convalescent COVID-19. The donor label of this sample is uncertain.

This clone was detected a few times. The junction and the germline gene differ at one end; a read error may be behind it. This rearrangement joins TRBV12-3 or TRBV12-4 to TRBJ1-1; TRBD1 might be the D (5 bases). CDR3 length equals 13 residues. The CDR3 is CASSPTPGSSGIF. As DNA, the CDR3 is TGTGCCAGCAGTCCTACGCCAGGGTCCAGTGGCATCTTT.

The chain has TRBV18 and TRBJ1-4; 7 bases agree with TRBD1. The V gene's germline CDR1 is KGHSH and CDR2 LQKENI. This CDR3 is built from 16 residues. Germline trimming cut 3 bases from V and 6 bases from J; bases unmatched to any gene: 10. CDR3: CASSPGVGTVYEKLFF. For the CDR3, the DNA is TGTGCCAGCTCACCGGGGGTCGGGACAGTATATGAAAAACTGTTTTTT.

This sequence joins TRBV10-3 and TRBJ2-1; maybe TRBD1 (5 bases). The germline CDR1 and CDR2 sequences are ENHRY and SYGVKD. The CDR3 contains 15 residues. Trimming pared 0 bases from V and 6 bases from J, leaving 12 bases between. CDR3 bases: TGTGCCATCAGTGAGTCCCAGGGCCTACCCAATGAGCAGTTCTTC. Protein sequence: CAISESQGLPNEQFF.

The rearrangement joins TRBV21-1 to TRBJ2-1; the tabulated D call, TRBD2, remains unverified against the DNA. TRBV21-1 is reported as a pseudogene. The CDR3 contains 14 residues. The CDR3 reads CASSRCGGSNEQFF. The CDR3, as DNA: TGTGCCAGCAGCAGATGCGGGGGGTCGAATGAGCAGTTCTTC.

The V gene is TRBV27, the J gene TRBJ2-7, with 9 positions matching TRBD2. The CDR3 has 14 amino acids. The germline CDR1 and CDR2 sequences are MNHEY and SMNVEV (reference sequence). V lost 4 bases, J lost 7 bases, and 8 bases stayed unmatched. As DNA, the CDR3 is TGTGCCAGCAGTTGGCTAGCGGGGCCAGGGGAGCAGTACTTC. Protein sequence: CASSWLAGPGEQYF.

The gene calls are TRBV7-3 and TRBJ2-2, with 9 bases matching TRBD2. V gave up 2 bases and J gave up 4 bases; unmatched junction bases: 5. The CDR3 contains 16 residues. CDR1 SGHTA and CDR2 FQGTGA come from the germline V gene. The DNA for the CDR3 is TGTGCCAGCAGCTTAGCGGGGGGGCCGACCACCGGGGAGCTGTTTTTT. Translation gives CASSLAGGPTTGELFF.

This chain connects TRBV2 to TRBJ1-2; D is possibly TRBD1 (5 bases). The CDR3 is 14 amino acids. The germline CDR1 and CDR2 sequences are SNHLY and FYNNEI. Trimming pared 2 bases from V and 4 bases from J, leaving 11 bases between. CDR3 coding DNA: TGTGCCAGCAGTGAATCTCAGGGACTCTATGGCTACACCTTC. This encodes CASSESQGLYGYTF.

The V call is TRBV27, the J call TRBJ1-1; possible D gene TRBD1, 5 bases. The germline CDR1 and CDR2 sequences are MNHEY and SMNVEV (reference sequence). The germline V and J ends were trimmed by 3 bases and 2 bases, with 10 bases remaining between them. This CDR3 contains 14 residues. CDR3 region: CASSFGGSNTEAFF. The DNA for the CDR3 is TGTGCCAGCAGTTTTGGGGGGTCAAACACTGAAGCTTTCTTT.